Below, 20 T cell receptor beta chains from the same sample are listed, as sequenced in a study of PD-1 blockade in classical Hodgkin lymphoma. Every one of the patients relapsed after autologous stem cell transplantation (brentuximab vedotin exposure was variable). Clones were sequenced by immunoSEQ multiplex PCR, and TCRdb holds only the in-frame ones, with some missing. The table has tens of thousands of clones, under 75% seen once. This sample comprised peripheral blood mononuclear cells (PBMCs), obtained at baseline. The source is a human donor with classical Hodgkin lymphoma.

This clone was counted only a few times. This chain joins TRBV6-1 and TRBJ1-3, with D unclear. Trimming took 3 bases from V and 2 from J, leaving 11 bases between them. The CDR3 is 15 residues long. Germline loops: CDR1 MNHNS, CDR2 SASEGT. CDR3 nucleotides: TGTGCCAGCAGTGAGTTCTGGGGAACTGGAAACACCATATATTTT. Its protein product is CASSEFWGTGNTIYF.

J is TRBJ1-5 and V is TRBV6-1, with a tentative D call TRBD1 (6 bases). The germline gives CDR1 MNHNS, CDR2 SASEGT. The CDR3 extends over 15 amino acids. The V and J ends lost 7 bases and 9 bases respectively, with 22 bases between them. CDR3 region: CASMSSRTDTWPQHF. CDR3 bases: TGTGCCAGCATGAGCAGTAGGACAGATACATGGCCCCAGCATTTT.

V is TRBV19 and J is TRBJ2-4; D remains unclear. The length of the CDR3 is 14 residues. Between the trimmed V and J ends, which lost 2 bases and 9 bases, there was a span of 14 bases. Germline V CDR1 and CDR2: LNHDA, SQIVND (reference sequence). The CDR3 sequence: CASSIRGPRAIQYF. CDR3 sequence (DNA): TGTGCCAGTAGTATAAGAGGTCCCCGGGCCATTCAGTACTTC.

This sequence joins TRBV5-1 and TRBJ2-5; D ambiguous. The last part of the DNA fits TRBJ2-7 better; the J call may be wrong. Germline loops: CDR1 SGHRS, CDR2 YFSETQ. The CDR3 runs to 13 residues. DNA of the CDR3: TGCGCCAGCAGCTTGGAACCTATGTACGAGCAGTACTTC. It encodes CASSLEPMYEQYF.

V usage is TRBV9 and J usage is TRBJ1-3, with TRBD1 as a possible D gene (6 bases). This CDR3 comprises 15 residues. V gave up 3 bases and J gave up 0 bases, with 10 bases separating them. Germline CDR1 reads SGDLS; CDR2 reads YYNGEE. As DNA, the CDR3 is TGTGCCAGCAGCGGAAGGGGGGACTCTGGAAACACCATATATTTT. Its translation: CASSGRGDSGNTIYF.

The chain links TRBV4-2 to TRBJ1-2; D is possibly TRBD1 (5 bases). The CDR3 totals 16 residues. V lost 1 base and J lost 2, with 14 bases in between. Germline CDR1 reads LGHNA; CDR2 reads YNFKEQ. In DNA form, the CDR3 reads TGTGCCAGCAGCCAAGTGGTTGGGACGGAGAACTATGGCTACACCTTC. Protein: CASSQVVGTENYGYTF.

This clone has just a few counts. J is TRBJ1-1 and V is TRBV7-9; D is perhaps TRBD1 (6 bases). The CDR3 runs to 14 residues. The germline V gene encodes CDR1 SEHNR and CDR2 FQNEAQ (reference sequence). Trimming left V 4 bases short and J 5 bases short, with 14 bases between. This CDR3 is CASSSTRGRTEAFF. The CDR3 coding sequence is TGTGCCAGCAGCTCAACAAGGGGGAGGACTGAAGCTTTCTTT.

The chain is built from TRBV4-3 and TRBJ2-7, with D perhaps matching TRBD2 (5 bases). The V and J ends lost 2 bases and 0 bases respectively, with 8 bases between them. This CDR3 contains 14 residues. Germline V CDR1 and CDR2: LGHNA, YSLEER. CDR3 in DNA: TGCGCCAGCAGCCAATACCGGGACTCCTACGAGCAGTACTTC. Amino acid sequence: CASSQYRDSYEQYF.

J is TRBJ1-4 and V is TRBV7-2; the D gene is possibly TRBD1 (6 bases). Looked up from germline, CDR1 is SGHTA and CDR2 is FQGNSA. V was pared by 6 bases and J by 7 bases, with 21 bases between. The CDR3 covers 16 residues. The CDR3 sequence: CASSPTGSSFSEKLFF. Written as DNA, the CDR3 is TGTGCCAGCAGTCCCACAGGGTCCTCCTTCAGTGAAAAACTGTTTTTT.

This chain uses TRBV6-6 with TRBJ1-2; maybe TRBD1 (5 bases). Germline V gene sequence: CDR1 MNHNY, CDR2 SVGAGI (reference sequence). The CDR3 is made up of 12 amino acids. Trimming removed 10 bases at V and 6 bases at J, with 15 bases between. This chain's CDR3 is CATFLGQDGYTF. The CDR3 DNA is TGTGCCACCTTTTTGGGGCAGGATGGCTACACCTTC.

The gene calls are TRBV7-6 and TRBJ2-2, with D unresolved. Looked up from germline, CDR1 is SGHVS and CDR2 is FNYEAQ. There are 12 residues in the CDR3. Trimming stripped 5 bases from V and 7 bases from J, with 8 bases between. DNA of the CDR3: TGTGCCAGCAGCCCGTGGGGCGGGGAGCTGTTTTTT. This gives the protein CASSPWGGELFF.

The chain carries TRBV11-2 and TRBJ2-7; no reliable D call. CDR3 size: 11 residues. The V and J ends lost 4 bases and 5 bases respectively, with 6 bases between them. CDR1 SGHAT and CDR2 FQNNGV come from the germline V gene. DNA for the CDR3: TGTGCCAGCAGCTCCCCCAACGAGCAGTACTTC. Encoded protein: CASSSPNEQYF.

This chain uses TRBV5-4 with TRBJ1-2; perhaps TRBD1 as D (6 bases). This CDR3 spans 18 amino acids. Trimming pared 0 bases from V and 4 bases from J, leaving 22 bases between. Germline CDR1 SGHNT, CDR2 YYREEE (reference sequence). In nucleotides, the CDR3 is TGTGCCAGCAGCTTGGGAGGGCAGGGGCCTCTCTCTCTCTATGGCTACACCTTC. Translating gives CASSLGGQGPLSLYGYTF.

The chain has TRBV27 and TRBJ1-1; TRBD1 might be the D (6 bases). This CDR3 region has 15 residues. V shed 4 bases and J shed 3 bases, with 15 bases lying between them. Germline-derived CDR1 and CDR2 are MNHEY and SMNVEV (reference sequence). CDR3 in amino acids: CASSSQQGRDTEAFF. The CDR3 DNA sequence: TGTGCCAGCAGTTCCCAACAGGGCAGGGACACTGAAGCTTTCTTT.

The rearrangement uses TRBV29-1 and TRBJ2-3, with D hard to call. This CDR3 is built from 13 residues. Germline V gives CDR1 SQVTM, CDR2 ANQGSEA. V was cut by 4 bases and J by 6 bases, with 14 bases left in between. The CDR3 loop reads CSVGPLVLDTQYF. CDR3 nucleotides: TGCAGCGTTGGTCCTTTGGTCTTGGATACGCAGTATTTT.

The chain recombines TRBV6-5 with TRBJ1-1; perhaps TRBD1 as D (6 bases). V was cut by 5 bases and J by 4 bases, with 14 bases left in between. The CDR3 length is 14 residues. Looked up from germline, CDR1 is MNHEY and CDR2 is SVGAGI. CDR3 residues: CASSRDNRGTEAFF. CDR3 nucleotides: TGTGCCAGCAGTCGGGACAATCGGGGCACTGAAGCTTTCTTT.

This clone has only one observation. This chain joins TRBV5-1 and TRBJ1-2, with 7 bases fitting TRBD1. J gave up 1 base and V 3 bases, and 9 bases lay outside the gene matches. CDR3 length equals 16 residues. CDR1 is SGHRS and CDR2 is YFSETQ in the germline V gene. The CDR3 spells CASSSSQGPGNYGYTF. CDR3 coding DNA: TGCGCCAGCAGCTCATCACAGGGGCCGGGTAACTATGGCTACACCTTC.

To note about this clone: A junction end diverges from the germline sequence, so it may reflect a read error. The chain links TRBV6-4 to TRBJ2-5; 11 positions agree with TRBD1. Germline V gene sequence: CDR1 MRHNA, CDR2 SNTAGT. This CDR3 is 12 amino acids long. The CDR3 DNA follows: TGTGCCAGCAGTGACTCCCGGACAGGGGGCAACTTC. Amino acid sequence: CASSDSRTGGNF.

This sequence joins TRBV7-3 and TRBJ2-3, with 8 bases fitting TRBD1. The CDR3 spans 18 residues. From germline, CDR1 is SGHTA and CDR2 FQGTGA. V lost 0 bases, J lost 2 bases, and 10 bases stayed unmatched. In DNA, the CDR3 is TGTGCCAGCAGCTTAACCGGGACAGGCCGAAAACTCACAGATACGCAGTATTTT. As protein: CASSLTGTGRKLTDTQYF.

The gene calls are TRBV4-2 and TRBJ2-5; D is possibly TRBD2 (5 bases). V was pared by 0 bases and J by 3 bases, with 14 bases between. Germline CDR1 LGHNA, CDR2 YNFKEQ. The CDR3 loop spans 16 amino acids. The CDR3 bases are TGTGCCAGCAGCCAAGAGGAGGCTAGCCGAGAAGAGACCCAGTACTTC. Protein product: CASSQEEASREETQYF.